The clone carrying this T cell receptor beta chain was seen only a few times. Its target is not known. The sample belongs to a study of T cell repertoires in cytomegalovirus infection. Study in general: CMV infection and matching HLA type were both indicated by public TCR beta signatures.

MiXCR, run by TCRdb on the reads, gives a single entry per CDR3 protein. The sample records just over 450,000 distinct CDR3 sequences, under 45% being singletons. Here the sequenced sample was cultured PBMCs, taken from culture after CMV antigen stimulation. The clonotype comes from a human donor in good health (CMV status not recorded). Some clones in this sample may be carry-over from other donors' samples.

CDR3 amino acids: CASRDSSNQPQHF. CDR3 in DNA: TGTGCCAGCAGGGACAGTAGCAATCAGCCCCAGCATTTT. The chain recombines TRBV12-3 or TRBV12-4 with TRBJ1-5, with a tentative D call TRBD1 (6 bases). Trimming pared 6 bases from V and 0 bases from J, leaving 6 bases between. The CDR3 extends over 13 amino acids.